One and the same sample provided the 5 T cell receptor beta chains below, sequenced in a study of blood T cell repertoires in COVID-19. Some clones are missing from TCRdb's copy, which holds only in-frame ones; the method was immunoSEQ multiplex PCR. The data hold fewer than 200,000 clones, with roughly 80% observed a single time. Source material: peripheral blood. The receptors were gathered from a man between 65 and 80 years old with active or convalescent COVID-19.

This clone was observed once. The chain uses TRBV4-3 and TRBJ1-2; D gene uncertain. This CDR3 spans 15 amino acids. Trimming removed 6 bases at V and 2 bases at J, with 16 bases between. CDR1 and CDR2 (germline): LGHNA, YSLEER. The CDR3 spells CASSIRWGGNYGYTF. CDR3 DNA sequence: TGCGCCAGCAGTATCCGATGGGGAGGAAACTATGGCTACACCTTC.

The rearrangement joins TRBV5-6 to TRBJ2-5; D is perhaps TRBD2 (6 bases). Per the germline V gene, CDR1 is SGHDT and CDR2 is YYEEEE. The length of the CDR3 is 15 residues. V shed 5 bases and J shed 5 bases, with 19 bases lying between them. CDR3 coding DNA: TGTGCCAGCAGGGGGGGACCGGGTTCGGGGGAGACCCAGTACTTC. Translating it yields CASRGGPGSGETQYF.

CDR3 protein: CASSEWVGDGYTF. CDR3 DNA sequence: TGTGCCAGCAGTGAATGGGTAGGGGATGGCTACACCTTC. The chain has TRBV25-1 and TRBJ1-2, with a possible D match to TRBD1 (5 bases). Trimming pared 1 base from V and 6 bases from J, leaving 9 bases between. The CDR3 loop spans 13 amino acids. Germline CDR1 is MGHDK and CDR2 is SYGVNS.

This rearrangement joins TRBV18 to TRBJ2-4; 9 nucleotides line up with TRBD1. The CDR3 is 17 residues long. The junction had 11 bases not matched to a gene; V was cut back by 2 bases and J by 6 bases. Germline CDR1 reads KGHSH; CDR2 reads LQKENI. CDR3 region: CASSPIAPDRGGNIQYF. Here the CDR3 DNA reads TGTGCCAGCTCACCAATTGCCCCCGACAGGGGGGGAAACATTCAGTACTTC.

The chain recombines TRBV6-5 with TRBJ1-4; no clear D gene. V lost 7 bases and J 8 bases, leaving 14 bases between the germline ends. CDR1 is MNHEY and CDR2 is SVGAGI in the germline V gene. The CDR3 contains 13 residues. CDR3 nucleotides: TGTGCCAGCACCCAACGGAGAGGGGAAAAACTGTTTTTT. Translation: CASTQRRGEKLFF.